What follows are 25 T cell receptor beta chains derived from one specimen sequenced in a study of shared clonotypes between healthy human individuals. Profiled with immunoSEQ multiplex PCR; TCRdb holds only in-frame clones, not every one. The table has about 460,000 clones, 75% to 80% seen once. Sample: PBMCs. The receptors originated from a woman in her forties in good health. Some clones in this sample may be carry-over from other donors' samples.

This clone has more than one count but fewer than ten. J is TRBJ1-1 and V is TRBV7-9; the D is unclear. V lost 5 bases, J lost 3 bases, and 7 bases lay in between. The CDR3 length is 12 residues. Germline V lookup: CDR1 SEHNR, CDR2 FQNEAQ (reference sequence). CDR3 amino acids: CASSIQDTEAFF. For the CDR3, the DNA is TGTGCCAGCAGCATTCAGGACACTGAAGCTTTCTTT.

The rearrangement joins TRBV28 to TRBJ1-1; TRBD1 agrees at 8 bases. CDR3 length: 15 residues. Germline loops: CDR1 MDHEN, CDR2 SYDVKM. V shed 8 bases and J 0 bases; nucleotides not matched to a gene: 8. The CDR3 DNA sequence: TGTGCCAGCGGTTGGACAGGGCCTCTGAACACTGAAGCTTTCTTT. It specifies CASGWTGPLNTEAFF.

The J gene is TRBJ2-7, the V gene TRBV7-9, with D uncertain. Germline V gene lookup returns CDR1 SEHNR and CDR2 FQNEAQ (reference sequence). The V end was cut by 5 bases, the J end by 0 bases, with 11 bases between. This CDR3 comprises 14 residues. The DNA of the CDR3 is TGTGCCAGCAGCATTGGTTCAGACTCCTACGAGCAGTACTTC. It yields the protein CASSIGSDSYEQYF.

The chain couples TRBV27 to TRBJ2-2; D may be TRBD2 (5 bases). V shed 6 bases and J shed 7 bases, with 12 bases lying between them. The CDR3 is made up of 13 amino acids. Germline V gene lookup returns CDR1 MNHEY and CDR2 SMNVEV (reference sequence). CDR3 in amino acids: CASRPSGGGELFF. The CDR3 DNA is TGTGCCAGCAGGCCCAGCGGTGGCGGGGAGCTGTTTTTT.

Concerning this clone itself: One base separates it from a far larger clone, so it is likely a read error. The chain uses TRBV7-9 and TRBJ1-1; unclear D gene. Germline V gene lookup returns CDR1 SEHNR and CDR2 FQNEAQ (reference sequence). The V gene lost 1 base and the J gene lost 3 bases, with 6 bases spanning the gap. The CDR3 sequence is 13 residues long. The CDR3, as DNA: TGTGCCAGCAGCTTAGGTGTGGACACTGAAGCTTTCTTT. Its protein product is CASSLGVDTEAFF. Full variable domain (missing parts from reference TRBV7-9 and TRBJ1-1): DTGVSQNPRHKITKRGQNVTFRCDPISEHNRLYWYRQTLGQGPEFLTYFQNEAQLEKSRLLSDRFSAERPKGSFSTLEIQRTEQGDSAMYLCASSLGVDTEAFFGQGTRLTVV.

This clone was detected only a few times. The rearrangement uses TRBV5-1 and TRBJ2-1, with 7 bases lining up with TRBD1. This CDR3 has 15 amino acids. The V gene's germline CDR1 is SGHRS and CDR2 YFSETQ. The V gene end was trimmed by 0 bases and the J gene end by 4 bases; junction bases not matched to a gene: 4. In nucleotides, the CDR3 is TGCGCCAGCAGCTTGGGGGGACAGATGTACAATGAGCAGTTCTTC. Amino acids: CASSLGGQMYNEQFF.

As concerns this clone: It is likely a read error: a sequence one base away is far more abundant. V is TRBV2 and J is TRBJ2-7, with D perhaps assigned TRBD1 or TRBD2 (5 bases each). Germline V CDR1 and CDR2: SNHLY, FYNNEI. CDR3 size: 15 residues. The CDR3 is CASRLLGDGRYERYF. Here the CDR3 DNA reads TGTGCCAGCAGGCTTCTCGGGGACGGGCGCTACGAGCGGTACTTC.

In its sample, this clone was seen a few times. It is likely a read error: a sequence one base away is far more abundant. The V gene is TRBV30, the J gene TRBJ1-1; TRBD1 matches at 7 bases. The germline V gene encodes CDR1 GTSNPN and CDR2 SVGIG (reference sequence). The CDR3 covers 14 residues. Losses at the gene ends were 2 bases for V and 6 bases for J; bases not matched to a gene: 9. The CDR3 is CAWSPIGGTAEAFF. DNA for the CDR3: TGTGCCTGGAGTCCCATAGGGGGCACAGCTGAAGCTTTCTTT.

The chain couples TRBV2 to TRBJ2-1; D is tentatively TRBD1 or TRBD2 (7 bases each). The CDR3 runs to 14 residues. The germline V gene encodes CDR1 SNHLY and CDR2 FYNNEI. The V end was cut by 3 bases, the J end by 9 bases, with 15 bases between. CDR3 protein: CASSDGLGGGEQFF. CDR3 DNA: TGTGCCAGCAGTGACGGACTAGGGGGCGGTGAGCAGTTCTTC.

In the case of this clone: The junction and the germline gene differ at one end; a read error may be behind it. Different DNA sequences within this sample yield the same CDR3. CDR3 sequence (DNA): TGCGCCAGCAAAACTGCTAATGAAAAACTGTTTTTT. It is translated as CASKTANEKLFF. The V call is TRBV27, the J call TRBJ1-4; D is undetermined. Germline V gene sequence: CDR1 MNHEY, CDR2 SMNVEV (reference sequence). The CDR3 consists of 12 residues.

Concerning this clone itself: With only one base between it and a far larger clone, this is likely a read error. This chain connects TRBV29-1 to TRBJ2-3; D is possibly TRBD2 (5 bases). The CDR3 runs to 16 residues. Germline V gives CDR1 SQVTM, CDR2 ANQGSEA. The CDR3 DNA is TGCGGCGTTGATCCTGGTTGGACGGGAAGCACAGATACGCAGTATTTT. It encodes CGVDPGWTGSTDTQYF.

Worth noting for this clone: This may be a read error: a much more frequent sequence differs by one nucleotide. The CDR3 spells CASSPPGANVLTF. The CDR3 coding sequence is TGTGCCAGCAGCCCCCCTGGGGCCAACGTCCTGACTTTC. The chain recombines TRBV4-2 with TRBJ2-6; D remains unclear. V gave up 4 bases and J gave up 2 bases, with 3 bases separating them. Looked up from germline, CDR1 is LGHNA and CDR2 is YNFKEQ. CDR3 length equals 13 residues.

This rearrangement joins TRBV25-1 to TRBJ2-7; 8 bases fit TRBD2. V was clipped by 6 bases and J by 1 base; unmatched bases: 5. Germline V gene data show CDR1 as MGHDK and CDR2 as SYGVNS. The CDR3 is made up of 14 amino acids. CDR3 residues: CASSLAGSSYEQYF. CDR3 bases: TGTGCCAGCAGCCTAGCGGGCAGTTCCTACGAGCAGTACTTC.

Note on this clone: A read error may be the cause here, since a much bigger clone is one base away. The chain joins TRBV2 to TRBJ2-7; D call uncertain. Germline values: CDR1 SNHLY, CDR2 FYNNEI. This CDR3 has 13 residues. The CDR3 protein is CASSAFVTYVQYF. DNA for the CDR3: TGTGCCAGCAGCGCCTTTGTGACCTACGTGCAGTACTTC.

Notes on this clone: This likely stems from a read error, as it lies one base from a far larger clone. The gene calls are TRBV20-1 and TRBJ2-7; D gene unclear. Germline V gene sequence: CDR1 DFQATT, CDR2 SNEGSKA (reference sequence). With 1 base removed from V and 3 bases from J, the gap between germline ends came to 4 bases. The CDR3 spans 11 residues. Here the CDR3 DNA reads TGCAGTGCTAGAGTCAACTACGAGCAGTACTTC. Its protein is CSARVNYEQYF.

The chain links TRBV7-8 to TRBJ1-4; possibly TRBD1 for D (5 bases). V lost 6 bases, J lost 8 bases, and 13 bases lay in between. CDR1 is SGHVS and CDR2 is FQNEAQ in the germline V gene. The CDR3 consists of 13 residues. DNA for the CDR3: TGTGCCAGCAGTTCCCTCCGGGGGGAAAAACTGTTTTTT. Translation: CASSSLRGEKLFF. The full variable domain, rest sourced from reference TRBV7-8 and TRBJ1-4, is GAGVSQSPRYKVAKRGQDVALRCDPISGHVSLFWYQQALGQGPEFLTYFQNEAQLDKSGLPSDRFFAERPEGSVSTLKIQRTQQEDSAVYLCASSSLRGEKLFFGSGTQLSVL.

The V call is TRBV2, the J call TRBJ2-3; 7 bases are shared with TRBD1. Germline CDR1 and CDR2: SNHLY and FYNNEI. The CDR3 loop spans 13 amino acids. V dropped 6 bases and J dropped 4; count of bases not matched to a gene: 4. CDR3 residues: CASSGQASDTQYF. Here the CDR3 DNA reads TGTGCCAGCAGCGGACAGGCCTCAGATACGCAGTATTTT.

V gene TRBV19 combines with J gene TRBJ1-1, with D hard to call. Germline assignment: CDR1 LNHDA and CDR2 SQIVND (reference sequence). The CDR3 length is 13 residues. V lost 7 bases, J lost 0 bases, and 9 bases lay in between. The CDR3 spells CASTYGLNTEAFF. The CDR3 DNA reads TGTGCCAGTACTTATGGGCTGAACACTGAAGCTTTCTTT. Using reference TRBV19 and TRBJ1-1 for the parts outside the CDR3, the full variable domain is DGGITQSPKYLFRKEGQNVTLSCEQNLNHDAMYWYRQDPGQGLRLIYYSQIVNDFQKGDIAEGYSVSREKKESFPLTVTSAQKNPTAFYLCASTYGLNTEAFFGQGTRLTVV.

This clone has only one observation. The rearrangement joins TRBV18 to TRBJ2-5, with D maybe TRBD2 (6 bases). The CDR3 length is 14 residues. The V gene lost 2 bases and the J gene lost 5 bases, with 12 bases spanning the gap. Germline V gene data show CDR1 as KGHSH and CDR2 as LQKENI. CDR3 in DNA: TGTGCCAGCTCACCAGGTGGAGGGAAGGAGACCCAGTACTTC. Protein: CASSPGGGKETQYF.

CDR3: CASSTTGLDEQYF. CDR3 DNA sequence: TGCGCCAGCAGCACGACAGGGCTGGACGAGCAGTACTTC. The J gene is TRBJ2-7, the V gene TRBV5-1; 7 bases line up with TRBD1. This CDR3 is 13 amino acids long. CDR1 is SGHRS, CDR2 YFSETQ, per germline. V was clipped by 4 bases and J by 5 bases; unmatched bases: 6.

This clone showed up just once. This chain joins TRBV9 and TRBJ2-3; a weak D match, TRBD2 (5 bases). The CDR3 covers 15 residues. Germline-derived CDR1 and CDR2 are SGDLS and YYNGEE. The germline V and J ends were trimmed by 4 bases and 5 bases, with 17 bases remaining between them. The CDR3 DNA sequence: TGTGCCAGCAGCTCCCTAGCAGTGGCGAGAGATACGCAGTATTTT. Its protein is CASSSLAVARDTQYF. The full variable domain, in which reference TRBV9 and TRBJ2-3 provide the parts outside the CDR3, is DSGVTQTPKHLITATGQRVTLRCSPRSGDLSVYWYQQSLDQGLQFLIQYYNGEERAKGNILERFSAQQFPDLHSELNLSSLELGDSALYFCASSSLAVARDTQYFGPGTRLTVL.

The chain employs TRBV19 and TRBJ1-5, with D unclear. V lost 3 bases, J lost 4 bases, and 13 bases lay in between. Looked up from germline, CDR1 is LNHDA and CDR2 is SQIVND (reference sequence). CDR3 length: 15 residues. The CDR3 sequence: CASSIWGSINQPQHF. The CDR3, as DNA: TGTGCCAGTAGTATCTGGGGTTCCATAAATCAGCCCCAGCATTTT.

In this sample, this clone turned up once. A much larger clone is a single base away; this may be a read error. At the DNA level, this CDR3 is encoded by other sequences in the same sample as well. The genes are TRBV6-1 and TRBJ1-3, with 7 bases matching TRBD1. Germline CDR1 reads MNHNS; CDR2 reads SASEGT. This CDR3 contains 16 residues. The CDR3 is CASSAIGTASGNTIYF. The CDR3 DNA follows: TGTGCTAGCAGTGCTATCGGGACAGCCTCTGGAAACACCATATATTTT.

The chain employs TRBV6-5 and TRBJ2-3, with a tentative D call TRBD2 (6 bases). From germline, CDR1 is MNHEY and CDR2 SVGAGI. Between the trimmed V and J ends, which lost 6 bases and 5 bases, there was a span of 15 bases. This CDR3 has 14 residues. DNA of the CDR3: TGTGCCAGCAGCCTCCGACTAGTAGGAGATACGCAGTATTTT. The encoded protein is CASSLRLVGDTQYF.

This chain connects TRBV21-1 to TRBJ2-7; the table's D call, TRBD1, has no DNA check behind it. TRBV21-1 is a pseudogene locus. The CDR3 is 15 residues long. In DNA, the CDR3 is TGTGCCACTCCCAGACGCGGGACAGGGGCATACGAGCAGTACTTC. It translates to CATPRRGTGAYEQYF.